The 22 T cell receptor beta chains given below trace back to one sample, sequenced in a study of blood T cell repertoires in COVID-19. The assay was immunoSEQ multiplex PCR, and TCRdb's table has in-frame clones only and misses some. Of around 97,000 clones listed, 87% are singletons. The sequenced material came from peripheral blood. The source of these receptors is a human donor in a cohort sampled during active COVID-19.

A word on this clone: Germline and junction disagree at one end, which may indicate a read error. The chain uses TRBV13 and TRBJ1-1, with a possible D match to TRBD1 (5 bases). This CDR3 has 14 residues. CDR1 and CDR2 from the germline V gene are PRHDT and FYEKMQ (reference sequence). The CDR3 DNA reads as TGTGCCAGCAGCTTAGGAGGGGAAAACATTGAAGCTTTCTTT. Encoded protein: CASSLGGENIEAFF.

This chain joins TRBV5-6 and TRBJ1-1; D is perhaps TRBD1 (5 bases). Germline V gene lookup returns CDR1 SGHDT and CDR2 YYEEEE. Trimming shortened V by 4 bases and J by 2 bases, and 12 bases separated the two germline ends. This CDR3 has 14 amino acids. CDR3 in amino acids: CASSRPTANTEAFF. The DNA of the CDR3 is TGTGCCAGCAGCAGACCGACAGCCAACACTGAAGCTTTCTTT.

The CDR3 nucleotides are TGTGCCAGCAGCCCTAGTCTGGCCTGGAGGAACGAGCAGTACTTC. This sequence encodes CASSPSLAWRNEQYF. The chain carries TRBV7-2 and TRBJ2-7, with D maybe TRBD2 (5 bases). In germline, CDR1 is SGHTA, CDR2 FQGNSA. V was shortened by 5 bases and J by 5 bases, with 19 bases between the two germline ends. This CDR3 is 15 amino acids long.

The V and J genes are TRBV29-1 and TRBJ1-2; 9 bases map to TRBD1. Germline V gene sequence: CDR1 SQVTM, CDR2 ANQGSEA. The CDR3 is made up of 15 amino acids. V lost 5 bases to trimming and J lost 8 bases; unmatched junction nucleotides: 15. The CDR3 DNA is TGCAGCGTTCCAATCCCGGGACAGGGAGGAGGCGGCTACACCTTC. Encoded protein: CSVPIPGQGGGGYTF.

The chain employs TRBV10-3 and TRBJ2-1, with TRBD2 matching over 10 bases. V was pared by 5 bases and J by 4 bases, with 2 bases of the junction left unmatched. Germline CDR1 reads ENHRY; CDR2 reads SYGVKD. The CDR3 loop spans 14 amino acids. The CDR3 reads CAISTSGVYNEQFF. Written as DNA, the CDR3 is TGTGCCATCAGTACTAGCGGGGTTTACAATGAGCAGTTCTTC.

The genes are TRBV6-6 and TRBJ2-1; 11 bases fit TRBD1. The CDR3 totals 16 residues. V shed 5 bases, J shed 4 bases, and the junction held 7 bases outside the gene matches. The germline V gene encodes CDR1 MNHNY and CDR2 SVGAGI (reference sequence). The CDR3 DNA reads as TGTGCCAGCAGTCCGGGACAGGGGGTTGGGTACAATGAGCAGTTCTTC. Translation: CASSPGQGVGYNEQFF.

The chain links TRBV19 to TRBJ1-3, with D perhaps matching TRBD1 (6 bases). Trimming pared 4 bases from V and 3 bases from J, leaving 10 bases between. CDR1 is LNHDA and CDR2 is SQIVND in the germline V gene (reference sequence). This CDR3 contains 14 residues. CDR3 bases: TGTGCCAGTAGTACCTACAGGGTTGGAAACACCATATATTTT. This codes for CASSTYRVGNTIYF.

The rearrangement links TRBV2 to TRBJ2-1; D remains unclear. The CDR3 extends over 12 amino acids. V was clipped by 3 bases and J by 7 bases, with 7 bases between them. Germline V gene lookup returns CDR1 SNHLY and CDR2 FYNNEI. The DNA of the CDR3 is TGTGCCAGCAGTGATCCGGTGAATGAGCAGTTCTTC. Amino acids: CASSDPVNEQFF.

The rearrangement links TRBV7-9 to TRBJ2-7, with TRBD2 matching 13 bases. Trimming cost V 4 bases and J 5 bases; bases outside gene matches: 5. The CDR3 runs to 15 residues. Germline CDR1 is SEHNR and CDR2 is FQNEAQ (reference sequence). For the CDR3, the DNA is TGTGCCAGCAGCTCAACTAGCGGGAGGGTAGACGAGCAGTACTTC. Protein product: CASSSTSGRVDEQYF.

The CDR3 coding sequence is TGTGCCAGCAGCCAAGAGGGGGGGCCCGCTGAAGCTTTCTTT. Translating gives CASSQEGGPAEAFF. The chain links TRBV3-1 (or the pseudogene TRBV3-2) to TRBJ1-1; D may be TRBD1 (6 bases). V lost 0 bases and J 6 bases, leaving 11 bases between the germline ends. Germline assignment: CDR1 LGHDT and CDR2 YNNKEL (reference sequence). The CDR3 has 14 residues.

This chain joins TRBV18 and TRBJ1-2; a possible D gene is TRBD1 (6 bases). The CDR3 is 13 amino acids. Germline CDR1 KGHSH, CDR2 LQKENI. V was clipped by 1 base and J by 6 bases, with 9 bases between them. The CDR3 sequence is CASSPRAGDGYTF. As DNA, the CDR3 is TGTGCCAGCTCACCACGGGCAGGGGATGGCTACACCTTC.

The chain links TRBV24-1 to TRBJ2-1, with 12 bases matching TRBD1. The CDR3 is made up of 13 amino acids. The V gene end was trimmed by 9 bases and the J gene end by 10 bases; junction bases not matched to a gene: 6. Germline V CDR1 and CDR2: KGHDR, SFDVKD. This CDR3 is CATSGTGGLEQFF. The CDR3 DNA sequence: TGTGCCACCTCCGGGACAGGGGGCCTGGAGCAGTTCTTC.

The chain employs TRBV15 and TRBJ1-4; a weak D match, TRBD1 (5 bases). CDR1 and CDR2 (germline): LNHNV, YYDKDF (reference sequence). The CDR3 is 16 residues long. Trimming removed 5 bases from V and 2 bases from J, with 15 bases in between. The CDR3 DNA reads TGTGCCACCAGCGGCCAACTCAGGGCCACTAATGAAAAACTGTTTTTT. It specifies CATSGQLRATNEKLFF.

The V gene is TRBV19, the J gene TRBJ1-1; possibly TRBD1 for D (5 bases). Per the germline V gene, CDR1 is LNHDA and CDR2 is SQIVND (reference sequence). The ends were cut back, 6 bases at V and 4 bases at J, with 15 bases in the middle. The CDR3 totals 14 residues. CDR3 residues: CASSNQGSSTEAFF. CDR3 sequence (DNA): TGTGCCAGTAGCAATCAGGGAAGCAGCACTGAAGCTTTCTTT.

As to this clone: The same CDR3 is also encoded by other DNA sequences in this sample. The chain couples TRBV19 to TRBJ1-4; D not resolved. Germline CDR1 and CDR2: LNHDA and SQIVND (reference sequence). Deletions cut 6 bases from V and 0 bases from J, with 8 bases between. The CDR3 covers 14 residues. CDR3 bases: TGTGCCAGTAGAGAACGAGCAACTAATGAAAAACTGTTTTTT. Translation gives CASRERATNEKLFF.

This chain joins TRBV5-6 and TRBJ2-2; 11 bases are a match to TRBD1. The CDR3 consists of 17 residues. The junction had 9 bases not matched to a gene; V was cut back by 3 bases and J by 5 bases. From germline, CDR1 is SGHDT and CDR2 YYEEEE. The CDR3 sequence: CASSWPRTGGATGELFF. CDR3 in DNA: TGTGCCAGCAGCTGGCCCCGGACAGGGGGCGCAACCGGGGAGCTGTTTTTT.

The CDR3 DNA reads as TGCGCCAGCAGCTTTACACTGAACACTGAAGCTTTCTTT. It encodes CASSFTLNTEAFF. The V call is TRBV5-1, the J call TRBJ1-1; D not certain. Trimming left V 2 bases short and J 0 bases short, with 5 bases between. Germline CDR1 SGHRS, CDR2 YFSETQ. CDR3 size: 13 residues.

J is TRBJ2-3 and V is TRBV18, with TRBD2 identical over 14 bases. Germline values: CDR1 KGHSH, CDR2 LQKENI. V shed 2 bases, J shed 3 bases, and the junction held 7 bases outside the gene matches. This CDR3 has 18 amino acids. The CDR3 bases are TGTGCCAGCTCACCAGGTGCGAGGACTAGCGGGAGGACAGATACGCAGTATTTT. It yields the protein CASSPGARTSGRTDTQYF.

The gene calls are TRBV7-6 and TRBJ1-5; 7 nucleotides align to TRBD1. CDR1 is SGHVS, CDR2 FNYEAQ, per germline. The V gene end was trimmed by 5 bases and the J gene end by 1 base; junction bases not matched to a gene: 2. This CDR3 has 14 amino acids. The CDR3 DNA follows: TGTGCCAGCAGCCTGGGACAGAGCAATCAGCCCCAGCATTTT. Translation: CASSLGQSNQPQHF. The full variable domain, with the rest looked up from reference TRBV7-6 and TRBJ1-5, is GAGVSQSPRYKVTKRGQDVALRCDPISGHVSLYWYRQALGQGPEFLTYFNYEAQQDKSGLPNDRFSAERPEGSISTLTIQRTEQRDSAMYRCASSLGQSNQPQHFGDGTRLSIL.

The chain is built from TRBV4-3 and TRBJ2-1; TRBD1 aligns across 9 bases. V shed 4 bases, J shed 6 bases, and the junction held 1 base outside the gene matches. Looked up from germline, CDR1 is LGHNA and CDR2 is YSLEER. The CDR3 consists of 13 residues. The CDR3 nucleotides read TGCGCCAGCAGCCCGGACAGGGGCAATGAGCAGTTCTTC. It yields the protein CASSPDRGNEQFF.

The gene calls are TRBV6-6 and TRBJ2-7; TRBD1 matches 11 bases. CDR1 and CDR2 from the germline V gene are MNHNY and SVGAGI (reference sequence). The CDR3 runs 15 residues. With V trimmed by 0 bases and J by 3 bases, 1 base remained unmatched. CDR3 sequence reads: CASSYSGTGGYEQYF. CDR3 nucleotides: TGTGCCAGCAGTTACTCGGGGACAGGGGGCTACGAGCAGTACTTC.

The CDR3 loop is CASRTTGGAGNTIYF. DNA of the CDR3: TGTGCCAGCAGAACTACAGGGGGCGCAGGAAACACCATATATTTT. V and J are TRBV28 and TRBJ1-3; 9 bases are shared with TRBD1. Germline CDR1 MDHEN, CDR2 SYDVKM. The CDR3 is 15 residues long. V shed 6 bases, J shed 4 bases, and the junction held 7 bases outside the gene matches.